This T cell receptor (beta chain) derives from a study of blood T cell repertoires in COVID-19. Per the study methods: Quantification of nucleated cells was approximated via reference gene primer amplification. Repertoires were generated with immunoSEQ multiplex PCR, while TCRdb's copy carries only in-frame clones and drops some. From that table come the V and J calls and clone size; the DNA was used to work out D and trimming. The sample contains 110,000 or so clones, about 85% of which appear only once. Germline loops: CDR1 SGHTA, CDR2 FQGNSA. V shed 3 bases and J shed 2 bases, with 10 bases lying between them. The CDR3 totals 14 residues.

The chain couples TRBV7-2 to TRBJ1-2; D not resolved. The origin of this receptor is a woman aged 60-75 years with COVID-19, enrolled during active disease. The sequenced sample consisted of peripheral blood. The CDR3 sequence is CASSFVDSNYGYTF. In DNA, the CDR3 is TGTGCCAGCAGCTTTGTCGATAGCAACTATGGCTACACCTTC.